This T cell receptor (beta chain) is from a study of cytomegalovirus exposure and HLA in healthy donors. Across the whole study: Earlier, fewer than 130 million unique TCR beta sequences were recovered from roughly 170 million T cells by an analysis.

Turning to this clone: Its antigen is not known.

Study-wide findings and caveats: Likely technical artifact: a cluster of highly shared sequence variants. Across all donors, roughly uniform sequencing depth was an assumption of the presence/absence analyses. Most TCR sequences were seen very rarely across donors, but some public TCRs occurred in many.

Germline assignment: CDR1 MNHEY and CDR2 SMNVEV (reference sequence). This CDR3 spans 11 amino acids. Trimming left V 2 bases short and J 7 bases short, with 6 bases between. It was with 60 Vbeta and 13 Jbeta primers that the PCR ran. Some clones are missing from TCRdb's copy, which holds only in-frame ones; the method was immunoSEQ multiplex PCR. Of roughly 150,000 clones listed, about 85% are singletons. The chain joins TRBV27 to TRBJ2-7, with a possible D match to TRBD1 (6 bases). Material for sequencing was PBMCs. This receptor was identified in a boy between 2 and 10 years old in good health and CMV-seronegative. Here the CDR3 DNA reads TGTGCCAGCAGTTTAGGACAGGAGCAGTACTTC. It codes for CASSLGQEQYF.